This is a list of T cell receptor beta chains from one sample in a study of blood T cell repertoires in COVID-19. Assay: immunoSEQ multiplex PCR; the TCRdb copy retains only in-frame clones and omits some. The sample includes about 140,000 clones, 88% of them seen just once. Sequenced material: peripheral blood. The receptors were gathered from a man in his sixties with active or convalescent COVID-19. CDR3s include the opening cysteine and the closing phenylalanine or tryptophan. D genes are given only for firm matches. The listing skips clone size in some rows; elsewhere it reads once, few, many or a size class.

clone_size: -
j_call: TRBJ2-7
v_call: TRBV19
d_call: -
cdr3_aa: CASSIGGQGFDEQYF
cdr3_nt: TGTGCCAGTAGTATAGGCGGTCAGGGATTCGACGAGCAGTACTTC

clone_size: -
j_call: TRBJ2-7
v_call: TRBV7-9
d_call: TRBD2
cdr3_aa: CASSIRTSGTTYEQYF
cdr3_nt: TGTGCCAGCAGCATAAGGACTAGCGGGACGACTTACGAGCAGTACTTC

clone_size: -
j_call: TRBJ1-5
v_call: TRBV10-1
d_call: -
cdr3_aa: CASSELTGGQPQHF
cdr3_nt: TGCGCCAGCAGTGAGTTGACCGGGGGGCAGCCCCAGCATTTT

clone_size: -
j_call: TRBJ2-5
v_call: TRBV28
d_call: TRBD2
cdr3_aa: CASSFTPASGRAEETQYF
cdr3_nt: TGTGCCAGCAGTTTCACCCCTGCAAGCGGGAGGGCTGAAGAGACCCAGTACTTC

clone_size: few
j_call: TRBJ1-6
v_call: TRBV28
d_call: TRBD1
cdr3_aa: CASIAGTGNSPLHF
cdr3_nt: TGTGCCAGCATCGCCGGGACAGGGAATTCACCCCTCCACTTT

clone_size: -
j_call: TRBJ2-7
v_call: TRBV6-5
d_call: -
cdr3_aa: CASGPEGYYEQYF
cdr3_nt: TGTGCCAGCGGCCCGGAGGGGTACTACGAGCAGTACTTC

clone_size: -
j_call: TRBJ1-5
v_call: TRBV19
d_call: -
cdr3_aa: CASSWGQPYQPQHF
cdr3_nt: TGTGCCAGTAGTTGGGGACAACCTTATCAGCCCCAGCATTTT

clone_size: -
j_call: TRBJ2-3
v_call: TRBV14
d_call: TRBD2
cdr3_aa: CASRGAGGPPDTQYF
cdr3_nt: TGTGCCAGCAGGGGAGCGGGAGGGCCTCCAGATACGCAGTATTTT

clone_size: -
j_call: TRBJ2-2
v_call: TRBV2
d_call: -
cdr3_aa: CASSGTSLANTGELFF
cdr3_nt: TGTGCCAGCAGTGGCACGTCTCTAGCGAACACCGGGGAGCTGTTTTTT

clone_size: -
j_call: TRBJ1-6
v_call: TRBV5-1
d_call: -
cdr3_aa: CASSVAGSNSPLHF
cdr3_nt: TGCGCCAGCAGCGTTGCAGGGTCTAATTCACCCCTCCACTTT

clone_size: -
j_call: TRBJ2-3
v_call: TRBV27
d_call: -
cdr3_aa: CASSWGGTDTQYF
cdr3_nt: TGTGCCAGCAGTTGGGGGGGCACAGATACGCAGTATTTT

clone_size: -
j_call: TRBJ2-7
v_call: TRBV18
d_call: TRBD1
cdr3_aa: CASSPKRGDRTYEQYF
cdr3_nt: TGTGCCAGCTCACCAAAAAGAGGGGACAGGACCTACGAGCAGTACTTC

clone_size: -
j_call: TRBJ2-3
v_call: TRBV7-2
d_call: TRBD2
cdr3_aa: CASRRGADTQYF
cdr3_nt: TGTGCCAGCCGGCGGGGGGCAGATACGCAGTATTTT

clone_size: -
j_call: TRBJ1-2
v_call: TRBV7-8
d_call: -
cdr3_aa: CASSLGGTPYGYTF
cdr3_nt: TGTGCCAGCAGCTTAGGAGGGACACCATATGGCTACACCTTC

clone_size: -
j_call: TRBJ1-6
v_call: TRBV28
d_call: TRBD1
cdr3_aa: CASSLVLTGDINSPLHF
cdr3_nt: TGTGCCAGCAGTTTAGTCCTTACAGGGGATATTAATTCACCCCTCCACTTT

clone_size: -
j_call: TRBJ2-3
v_call: TRBV15
d_call: TRBD1
cdr3_aa: CATRGTGRTDTQYF
cdr3_nt: TGTGCCACCAGGGGGACAGGGCGGACAGATACGCAGTATTTT

clone_size: -
j_call: TRBJ2-5
v_call: TRBV28
d_call: TRBD1
cdr3_aa: CASSLLVGAGGEQETQYF
cdr3_nt: TGTGCCAGCAGTTTATTGGTTGGGGCAGGGGGTGAGCAAGAGACCCAGTACTTC

clone_size: -
j_call: TRBJ2-3
v_call: TRBV28
d_call: -
cdr3_aa: CACGSTSTDTQYF
cdr3_nt: TGTGCCTGCGGGTCGACTAGCACAGATACGCAGTATTTT

clone_size: -
j_call: TRBJ1-5
v_call: TRBV7-9
d_call: -
cdr3_aa: CASSPGFTGNQPQHF
cdr3_nt: TGTGCCAGCAGCCCCGGTTTTACGGGCAATCAGCCCCAGCATTTT

clone_size: -
j_call: TRBJ2-7
v_call: TRBV6-5
d_call: TRBD1
cdr3_aa: CASSNRGYEQYF
cdr3_nt: TGTGCCAGCAGCAACAGGGGGTACGAGCAGTACTTC

clone_size: -
j_call: TRBJ1-4
v_call: TRBV28
d_call: -
cdr3_aa: CASSSPWEPTGKLFF
cdr3_nt: TGTGCCAGCAGTTCCCCCTGGGAGCCGACGGGCAAACTGTTTTTT

clone_size: once
j_call: TRBJ2-6
v_call: TRBV27
d_call: -
cdr3_aa: CASSLIQGLRSGANVLTF
cdr3_nt: TGTGCCAGCAGTTTAATCCAGGGTCTTCGCTCTGGGGCCAACGTCCTGACTTTC

clone_size: -
j_call: TRBJ2-7
v_call: TRBV27
d_call: -
cdr3_aa: CASSLIPSPTYEQYF
cdr3_nt: TGTGCCAGCAGTTTGATTCCTAGCCCGACCTACGAGCAGTACTTC

clone_size: -
j_call: TRBJ2-3
v_call: TRBV19
d_call: TRBD1
cdr3_aa: CASSHRGQGATDTQYF
cdr3_nt: TGTGCCAGTAGTCACCGTGGACAGGGGGCCACAGATACGCAGTATTTT

clone_size: -
j_call: TRBJ1-4
v_call: TRBV18
d_call: -
cdr3_aa: CASSPDTVVAGELFF
cdr3_nt: TGTGCCAGCTCACCGGACACGGTCGTGGCAGGAGAACTGTTTTTT

clone_size: -
j_call: TRBJ1-5
v_call: TRBV6-1
d_call: -
cdr3_aa: CASSGRSSGGNQPQHF
cdr3_nt: TGTGCCAGCAGTGGAAGGTCATCCGGCGGGAATCAGCCCCAGCATTTT

clone_size: -
j_call: TRBJ1-3
v_call: TRBV29-1
d_call: TRBD1
cdr3_aa: CSVSRTGVGNTIYF
cdr3_nt: TGCAGCGTTTCCAGGACAGGGGTTGGAAACACCATATATTTT

clone_size: -
j_call: TRBJ1-1
v_call: TRBV7-8
d_call: TRBD1
cdr3_aa: CASSWEYRGLRNTEAFF
cdr3_nt: TGTGCCAGCAGCTGGGAATACAGGGGATTGCGGAACACTGAAGCTTTCTTT

clone_size: -
j_call: TRBJ2-2
v_call: TRBV28
d_call: TRBD2
cdr3_aa: CASSHRPGLAGAGNTGELFF
cdr3_nt: TGTGCCAGCAGTCATCGGCCGGGACTAGCGGGAGCAGGGAACACCGGGGAGCTGTTTTTT

clone_size: -
j_call: TRBJ2-3
v_call: TRBV7-2
d_call: TRBD2
cdr3_aa: CASSLEILAGSTDTQYF
cdr3_nt: TGTGCCAGCAGCTTAGAAATACTAGCGGGGAGCACAGATACGCAGTATTTT

clone_size: -
j_call: TRBJ2-1
v_call: TRBV7-9
d_call: -
cdr3_aa: CASSPFYNEQFF
cdr3_nt: TGTGCCAGCAGCCCCTTTTACAATGAGCAGTTCTTC

clone_size: -
j_call: TRBJ1-5
v_call: TRBV7-2
d_call: -
cdr3_aa: CASSLNGGGQPQHF
cdr3_nt: TGTGCCAGCAGCTTAAATGGGGGCGGACAGCCCCAGCATTTT

clone_size: once
j_call: TRBJ2-2
v_call: TRBV18
d_call: -
cdr3_aa: CASSPPPNHGLFF
cdr3_nt: TGTGCCAGCTCACCACCGCCGAACCACGGGCTGTTTTTT

clone_size: -
j_call: TRBJ2-7
v_call: TRBV19
d_call: TRBD1
cdr3_aa: CASSNLGTGAYEQYF
cdr3_nt: TGTGCCAGTAGTAACCTGGGGACAGGGGCCTACGAGCAGTACTTC

clone_size: -
j_call: TRBJ1-4
v_call: TRBV9
d_call: -
cdr3_aa: CASSVDPATNEKLFF
cdr3_nt: TGTGCCAGCAGCGTAGACCCAGCAACTAATGAAAAACTGTTTTTT

clone_size: few
j_call: TRBJ2-7
v_call: TRBV11-2
d_call: TRBD1
cdr3_aa: CASSLWDSSYEQYF
cdr3_nt: TGTGCCAGCAGTTTATGGGACAGCTCCTACGAGCAGTACTTC

clone_size: -
j_call: TRBJ2-7
v_call: TRBV15
d_call: -
cdr3_aa: CATTPQATASEQYF
cdr3_nt: TGTGCCACCACCCCACAGGCGACAGCGTCAGAGCAGTACTTC

clone_size: once
j_call: TRBJ1-5
v_call: TRBV4-1
d_call: -
cdr3_aa: CASSQGPPDQPQHF
cdr3_nt: TGCGCCAGCAGCCAGGGCCCTCCTGATCAGCCCCAGCATTTT

clone_size: few
j_call: TRBJ2-5
v_call: TRBV5-1
d_call: TRBD1
cdr3_aa: CASSSDRVGQETQYF
cdr3_nt: TGCGCCAGCAGCTCTGACAGGGTAGGCCAAGAGACCCAGTACTTC

clone_size: few
j_call: TRBJ1-1
v_call: TRBV7-9
d_call: -
cdr3_aa: CASSSQGLNTEAFF
cdr3_nt: TGTGCCAGCAGCTCACAGGGACTGAACACTGAAGCTTTCTTT

clone_size: -
j_call: TRBJ1-5
v_call: TRBV5-6
d_call: TRBD1
cdr3_aa: CASSQDRDQPQHF
cdr3_nt: TGTGCCAGCAGCCAAGACAGGGACCAGCCCCAGCATTTT

clone_size: -
j_call: TRBJ2-1
v_call: TRBV6-5
d_call: TRBD1
cdr3_aa: CASKRQGANEQFF
cdr3_nt: TGTGCCAGCAAGAGACAGGGGGCCAATGAGCAGTTCTTC

clone_size: once
j_call: TRBJ2-1
v_call: TRBV7-9
d_call: TRBD1
cdr3_aa: CASSLPGQGSYNEQFF
cdr3_nt: TGTGCCAGCAGCTTACCCGGACAGGGCTCCTACAATGAGCAGTTCTTC

clone_size: -
j_call: TRBJ2-3
v_call: TRBV5-8
d_call: -
cdr3_aa: CASSLGLATDTQYF
cdr3_nt: TGTGCCAGCAGCTTGGGGCTAGCGACAGATACGCAGTATTTT

clone_size: -
j_call: TRBJ2-3
v_call: TRBV9
d_call: -
cdr3_aa: CASSVRGIADTQYF
cdr3_nt: TGTGCCAGCAGCGTGCGCGGTATAGCAGATACGCAGTATTTT

clone_size: -
j_call: TRBJ2-3
v_call: TRBV5-4
d_call: TRBD2
cdr3_aa: CASSRRGGAPTDTQYF
cdr3_nt: TGTGCCAGCAGTCGGCGCGGGGGGGCCCCCACAGATACGCAGTATTTT

clone_size: -
j_call: TRBJ2-3
v_call: TRBV7-9
d_call: -
cdr3_aa: CASSGSIGDTDTQYF
cdr3_nt: TGTGCCAGCAGTGGGAGTATAGGTGACACAGATACGCAGTATTTT

clone_size: -
j_call: TRBJ2-3
v_call: TRBV7-2
d_call: TRBD2
cdr3_aa: CASSPKSGNADTQYF
cdr3_nt: TGTGCCAGCAGCCCTAAAAGCGGGAACGCAGATACGCAGTATTTT

clone_size: -
j_call: TRBJ2-1
v_call: TRBV29-1
d_call: TRBD2
cdr3_aa: CSVWGGLAGEQQFF
cdr3_nt: TGCAGCGTTTGGGGGGGACTAGCGGGAGAACAGCAGTTCTTC

clone_size: -
j_call: TRBJ1-2
v_call: TRBV30
d_call: -
cdr3_aa: CAWSLASYGYTF
cdr3_nt: TGTGCCTGGAGTCTAGCCAGCTATGGCTACACCTTC

clone_size: -
j_call: TRBJ1-6
v_call: TRBV21-1
d_call: -
cdr3_aa: CASSGAGTADNSPLHF
cdr3_nt: TGTGCCAGCAGCGGGGCCGGGACAGCAGATAATTCACCCCTCCACTTT

clone_size: -
j_call: TRBJ1-1
v_call: TRBV29-1
d_call: -
cdr3_aa: CSVGGQGTSWAFF
cdr3_nt: TGCAGCGTTGGGGGGCAGGGGACCTCTTGGGCTTTCTTT

clone_size: few
j_call: TRBJ2-7
v_call: TRBV19
d_call: TRBD2
cdr3_aa: CASSTGLAGGLYF
cdr3_nt: TGTGCCAGTAGTACGGGACTAGCGGGAGGGCTGTACTTC

clone_size: -
j_call: TRBJ1-1
v_call: TRBV9
d_call: -
cdr3_aa: CASSVATGMGNTEAFF
cdr3_nt: TGTGCCAGCAGCGTAGCCACAGGGATGGGGAACACTGAAGCTTTCTTT

clone_size: -
j_call: TRBJ2-1
v_call: TRBV11-2
d_call: -
cdr3_aa: CASRMWERNNEQFF
cdr3_nt: TGTGCCAGCAGGATGTGGGAGAGAAACAATGAGCAGTTCTTC

clone_size: -
j_call: TRBJ2-5
v_call: TRBV30
d_call: -
cdr3_aa: CAMGPSQETQYF
cdr3_nt: TGTGCAATGGGCCCATCGCAGGAGACCCAGTACTTC

clone_size: -
j_call: TRBJ1-2
v_call: TRBV13
d_call: -
cdr3_aa: CASSLGGGGYTF
cdr3_nt: TGTGCCAGCAGCTTAGGAGGCGGTGGCTACACCTTC

clone_size: -
j_call: TRBJ2-6
v_call: TRBV18
d_call: TRBD2
cdr3_aa: CASSPKTSGRASSGANVLTF
cdr3_nt: TGTGCCAGCTCACCCAAGACTAGCGGGAGAGCTAGCTCTGGGGCCAACGTCCTGACTTTC